A selection of T cell receptor beta chains follows, all from one sample in a study of metastatic and nonmetastatic thyroid tumors. TCRdb ran MiXCR on the PCR reads. This sample has some 32,000 clones, with 20% found just once. The sequenced sample consisted of blood. These receptors were collected from a female donor with papillary thyroid cancer or a benign thyroid nodule (not recorded which). Some clones in this sample may be carry-over from other donors' samples. The CDR3 runs from the conserved cysteine through the conserved F or W. D genes are given only for firm matches. Clone size appears in some rows only: once, few, many, or a class for an expanded clone.

J gene	CDR3 length	V gene	D gene	clone size	CDR3 protein	CDR3 DNA
TRBJ2-3	16	TRBV7-9	TRBD2	many	CASSLGTSGRSDTQYF	TGTGCCAGCAGCTTAGGGACTAGCGGGAGGTCAGATACGCAGTATTTT
TRBJ1-5	11	TRBV28	-	many	CASSSELPQHF	TGTGCCAGCAGTTCAGAACTGCCCCAGCATTTT
TRBJ2-1	14	TRBV12-3/TRBV12-4	TRBD2	few	CASSLSSGTFEQFF	TGTGCCAGCAGCTTGTCTAGCGGGACCTTTGAGCAGTTCTTC
TRBJ1-5	13	TRBV6-5	-	many	CASSYSEGQPQHF	TGTGCCAGCAGTTACTCAGAGGGTCAGCCCCAGCATTTT
TRBJ2-1	16	TRBV6-6	TRBD1	many	CASSSLGQGTYNEQFF	TGTGCCAGCAGTTCCCTTGGACAGGGGACCTACAATGAGCAGTTCTTC
TRBJ1-2	16	TRBV6-1	TRBD1	-	CASSPDLGQGMDGYTF	TGTGCCAGCAGCCCGGACCTCGGACAGGGGATGGATGGCTACACCTTC
TRBJ2-2	13	TRBV10-1	-	many	CASSSRVTGELFF	TGCGCCAGCAGCTCTAGAGTCACCGGGGAGCTGTTTTTT
TRBJ2-1	13	TRBV19	-	few	CASSMESYNEQFF	TGTGCCAGTAGTATGGAGAGCTACAATGAGCAGTTCTTC
TRBJ2-1	15	TRBV6-1	TRBD2	few	CASSLAGGPENEQFF	TGTGCCAGCAGTCTAGCGGGAGGGCCGGAGAATGAGCAGTTCTTC
TRBJ2-5	17	TRBV15	TRBD2	many	CATSREKAGGHQETQYF	TGTGCCACCAGCAGAGAAAAAGCGGGGGGGCATCAAGAGACCCAGTACTTC
TRBJ1-1	14	TRBV5-1	-	-	CASSFSSHNTEAFF	TGCGCCAGCAGCTTTTCCAGCCATAACACTGAAGCTTTCTTT
TRBJ2-7	17	TRBV11-1	-	once	CASSSRPGGPRGYEQYF	TGTGCCAGCAGCTCCCGACCCGGGGGACCCAGGGGGTACGAGCAGTACTTC
TRBJ1-3	12	TRBV5-1	-	once	CASTDTGNTIYF	TGCGCCAGCACCGACACTGGAAACACCATATATTTT
TRBJ2-7	14	TRBV20-1	TRBD1	many	CSARDPHRDRDEYF	TGCAGTGCTAGAGATCCCCACCGGGACAGGGATGAGTACTTC
TRBJ2-3	11	TRBV7-2	-	many	CASSPQDTQYF	TGTGCCAGCAGCCCCCAGGATACGCAGTATTTT
TRBJ1-2	13	TRBV5-1	-	many	CASSSLQTRGYTF	TGCGCCAGCAGCTCCCTCCAGACCCGGGGCTACACCTTC
TRBJ2-7	16	TRBV15	TRBD1	many	CATSREPGQGGYEQYF	TGTGCCACCAGCAGAGAACCGGGACAGGGTGGGTACGAGCAGTACTTC
TRBJ2-3	15	TRBV11-3	-	-	CASSSTITWTDTQYF	TGTGCCAGCAGCTCAACTATCACATGGACAGATACGCAGTATTTT
TRBJ1-5	16	TRBV19	-	-	CASSIRGRDSNQPQHF	TGTGCCAGTAGTATTAGGGGCCGAGATAGCAATCAGCCCCAGCATTTT
TRBJ2-2	15	TRBV27	TRBD2	few	CASSFAGRGTGELFF	TGTGCCAGCAGTTTTGCAGGGAGGGGCACCGGGGAGCTGTTTTTT
TRBJ1-5	14	TRBV27	-	many	CASSPGRFNQPQHF	TGTGCCAGCAGCCCCGGACGGTTTAATCAGCCCCAGCATTTT
TRBJ1-5	18	TRBV6-6	TRBD1	many	CASSYDPGTGGGNQPQHF	TGTGCCAGCAGTTACGATCCCGGGACAGGGGGTGGCAATCAGCCCCAGCATTTT
TRBJ1-6	13	TRBV3-1	TRBD1	medium-sized	CASSQQGGTPLHF	TGTGCCAGCAGCCAACAGGGGGGGACACCCCTCCACTTT
TRBJ2-2	14	TRBV6-1	TRBD1	many	CASSLDRGTGELFF	TGTGCCAGCAGTTTGGACAGGGGAACGGGGGAGCTGTTTTTT
TRBJ1-2	15	TRBV6-5	TRBD1	few	CASSYPGTGHDGYTF	TGTGCCAGCAGTTACCCCGGGACAGGGCACGATGGCTACACCTTC
TRBJ1-2	13	TRBV20-1	-	many	CSASPRTVYGYTF	TGCAGTGCTAGTCCCAGGACGGTATATGGCTACACCTTC
TRBJ2-1	14	TRBV2	-	-	CASSVGPSNNDQFF	TGTGCCAGCAGTGTCGGACCGTCCAACAATGATCAGTTCTTC
TRBJ2-7	12	TRBV24-1	-	-	CATSDRSYETYF	TGTGCCACCAGTGACCGATCCTACGAGACGTACTTC
TRBJ2-1	14	TRBV12-3/TRBV12-4	TRBD2	many	CASSLAGAHNEQFF	TGTGCCAGCAGTCTAGCGGGGGCTCACAATGAGCAGTTCTTC
TRBJ2-1	11	TRBV7-6	-	-	CASSSGNEQFF	TGTGCCTCTAGTTCGGGGAATGAGCAGTTCTTC
TRBJ2-7	13	TRBV20-1	-	-	CSARDRFSGGQYF	TGCAGTGCTAGAGATCGTTTTAGCGGAGGGCAGTACTTC
TRBJ1-5	14	TRBV20-1	-	many	CSASDHYSNQPQHF	TGCAGTGCTAGCGATCACTATAGCAATCAGCCCCAGCATTTT
TRBJ1-2	14	TRBV10-1	-	-	CASSESGEYYGYTF	TGCGCCAGCAGTGAGTCCGGGGAATACTATGGCTACACCTTC
TRBJ1-4	16	TRBV3-1	TRBD1	-	CASRPRGHRTNEKLFF	TGTGCCAGCAGACCGAGGGGGCACAGAACTAATGAAAAACTGTTTTTT
TRBJ2-1	17	TRBV7-2	-	many	CASSLFPAGSSYNEQFF	TGTGCCAGCAGCTTATTTCCTGCAGGGAGCTCCTACAATGAGCAGTTCTTC
TRBJ1-1	13	TRBV3-1	-	many	CASSQDGRTEAFF	TGTGCCAGCAGCCAAGATGGGAGGACTGAAGCTTTCTTT
TRBJ2-5	12	TRBV4-2	-	-	CASSQEGETQYF	TGTGCCAGCAGCCAAGAGGGAGAGACCCAGTACTTC
TRBJ1-1	15	TRBV28	-	-	CASSPAGRGITEAFF	TGTGCCAGCAGTCCCGCAGGGAGGGGGATAACTGAAGCTTTCTTT
TRBJ1-1	15	TRBV7-9	-	many	CASSLDDPRNTEAFF	TGTGCCAGCAGCCTCGATGACCCCCGGAACACTGAAGCTTTCTTT
TRBJ1-3	12	TRBV11-2	-	-	CASSLVRDTIYF	TGTGCCAGCAGCTTAGTAAGGGACACCATATATTTT
TRBJ2-7	15	TRBV5-1	-	many	CASSVSGPPTYEQYF	TGCGCCAGCAGCGTTAGCGGACCCCCCACCTACGAGCAGTACTTC
TRBJ2-2	14	TRBV5-1	-	-	CASSIQGNTGELFF	TGCGCCAGCAGCATACAGGGGAACACCGGGGAGCTGTTTTTT
TRBJ2-3	17	TRBV3-2	-	many	CASSQDGTGKLTDTQYF	TGTGCCAGCAGCCAAGATGGAACAGGGAAGCTCACAGATACGCAGTATTTT